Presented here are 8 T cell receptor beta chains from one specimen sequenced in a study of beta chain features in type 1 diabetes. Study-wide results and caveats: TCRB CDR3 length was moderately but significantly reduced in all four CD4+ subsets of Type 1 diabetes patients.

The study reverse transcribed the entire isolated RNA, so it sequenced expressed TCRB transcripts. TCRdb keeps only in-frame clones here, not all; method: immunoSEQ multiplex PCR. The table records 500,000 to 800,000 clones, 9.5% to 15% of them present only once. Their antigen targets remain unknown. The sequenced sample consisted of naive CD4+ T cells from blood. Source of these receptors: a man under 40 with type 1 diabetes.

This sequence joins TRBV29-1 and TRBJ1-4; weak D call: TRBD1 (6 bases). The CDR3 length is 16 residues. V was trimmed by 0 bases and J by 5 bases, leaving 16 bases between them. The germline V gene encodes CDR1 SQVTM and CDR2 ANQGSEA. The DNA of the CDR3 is TGCAGCGTTGAAGATGGGGGCCGAAGAGGAAATGAAAAACTGTTTTTT. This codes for CSVEDGGRRGNEKLFF. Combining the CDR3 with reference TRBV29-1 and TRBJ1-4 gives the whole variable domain SAVISQKPSRDICQRGTSLTIQCQVDSQVTMMFWYRQQPGQSLTLIATANQGSEATYESGFVIDKFPISRPNLTFSTLTVSNMSPEDSSIYLCSVEDGGRRGNEKLFFGSGTQLSVL.

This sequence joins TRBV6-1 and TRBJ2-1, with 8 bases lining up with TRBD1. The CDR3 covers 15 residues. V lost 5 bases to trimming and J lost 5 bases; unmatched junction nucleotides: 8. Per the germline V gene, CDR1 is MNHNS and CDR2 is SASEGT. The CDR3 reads CASSSLGTGHNEQFF. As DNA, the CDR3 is TGTGCCAGCAGTTCCCTCGGGACAGGTCACAATGAGCAGTTCTTC.

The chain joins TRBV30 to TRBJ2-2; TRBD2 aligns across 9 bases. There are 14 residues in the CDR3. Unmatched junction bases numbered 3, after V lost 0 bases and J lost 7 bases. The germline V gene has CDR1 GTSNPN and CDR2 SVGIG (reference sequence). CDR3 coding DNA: TGTGCCTGGAGTGTACTACTAGCGGGCGGGGAGCTGTTTTTT. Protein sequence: CAWSVLLAGGELFF.

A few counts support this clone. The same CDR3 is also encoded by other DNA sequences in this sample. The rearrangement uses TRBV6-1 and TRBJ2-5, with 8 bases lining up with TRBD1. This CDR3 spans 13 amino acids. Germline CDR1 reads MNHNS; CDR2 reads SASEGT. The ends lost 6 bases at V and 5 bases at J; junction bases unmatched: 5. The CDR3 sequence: CASRDRVGETQYF. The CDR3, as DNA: TGTGCCAGCAGGGACAGGGTTGGGGAGACCCAGTACTTC.

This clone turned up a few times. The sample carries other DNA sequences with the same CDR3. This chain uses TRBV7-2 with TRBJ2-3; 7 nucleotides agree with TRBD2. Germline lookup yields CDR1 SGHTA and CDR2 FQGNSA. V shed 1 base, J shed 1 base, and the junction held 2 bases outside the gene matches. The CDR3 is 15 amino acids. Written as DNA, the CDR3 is TGTGCCAGCAGCTTAGTGGCGGGGGGCACAGATACGCAGTATTTT. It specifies CASSLVAGGTDTQYF.

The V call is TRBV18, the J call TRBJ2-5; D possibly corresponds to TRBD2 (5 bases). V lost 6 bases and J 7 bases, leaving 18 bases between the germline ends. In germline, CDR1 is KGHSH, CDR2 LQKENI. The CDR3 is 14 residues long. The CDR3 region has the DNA TGTGCCAGCTCGACTGGTTTACGGGCGGGGACCCAGTACTTC. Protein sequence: CASSTGLRAGTQYF.

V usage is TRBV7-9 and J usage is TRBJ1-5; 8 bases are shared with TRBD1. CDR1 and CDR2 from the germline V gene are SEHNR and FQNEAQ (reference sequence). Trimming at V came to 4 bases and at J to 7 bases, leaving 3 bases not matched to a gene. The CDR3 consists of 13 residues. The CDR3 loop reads CASSSQGGQPQHF. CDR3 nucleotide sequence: TGTGCCAGCAGCTCACAGGGGGGGCAGCCCCAGCATTTT.

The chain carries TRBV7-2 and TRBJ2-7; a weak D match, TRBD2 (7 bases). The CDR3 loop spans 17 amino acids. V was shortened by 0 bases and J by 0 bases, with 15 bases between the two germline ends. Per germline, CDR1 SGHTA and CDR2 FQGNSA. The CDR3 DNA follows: TGTGCCAGCAGCTTAGCGGGGGCTAGCGGACTCTCCTACGAGCAGTACTTC. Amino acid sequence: CASSLAGASGLSYEQYF. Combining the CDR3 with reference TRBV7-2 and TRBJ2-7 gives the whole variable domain GAGVSQSPSNKVTEKGKDVELRCDPISGHTALYWYRQSLGQGLEFLIYFQGNSAPDKSGLPSDRFSAERTGGSVSTLTIQRTQQEDSAVYLCASSLAGASGLSYEQYFGPGTRLTVT.